The clone carrying this T cell receptor (beta chain) has a handful of counts. Its matching antigen is unknown. This record belongs to a study of T cell responses to AZD1222 COVID-19 vaccine. Findings and limits, study-wide: No repertoire was sampled before or during the peak T cell response, only after it. Distributed over spike, vaccine-associated CD4 TCRs predominated at 160-218 and 743-854.

The CDR3 length is 17 residues. Trimming stripped 5 bases from V and 3 bases from J, with 22 bases between. CDR1 is MDHEN and CDR2 is SYDVKM in the germline V gene. Some clones are missing from TCRdb's copy, which holds only in-frame ones; the method was immunoSEQ multiplex PCR. The sample has some 150,000 clones; around 86% are singletons. The chain carries TRBV28 and TRBJ1-2; D not certain. The sequence came from an adult who received the AZD1222 COVID-19 vaccine. The starting material was peripheral blood, obtained 28 days after the second AZD1222 dose. CDR3 nucleotides: TGTGCCAGCAGTCCCCTCCGACTGAACCCCTTAGACTATGGCTACACCTTC. Protein: CASSPLRLNPLDYGYTF.